The TCR beta chain described here comes from a study of T cells in Graves' hyperthyroidism and ophthalmopathy. Authors of the study amplified TCR beta CDR3 regions from RNA transcripts. HTBI primers were used for first-round RT-PCR of the TCR CDR3. TCRdb reprocessed the multiplex PCR reads via MiXCR and lists one record per CDR3 protein. In the table there are some 500,000 distinct CDR3 sequences, approximately 15% of which are singletons. This clonotype was counted ten times or more. Its antigen is still unknown. Study-level results: Researchers found most expanded thyroid clonotypes above 0.001 in blood as well.

With a duration under 2 months, the hyperthyroidism was newly diagnosed in patients aged 18 to 65. The study excluded patients with uncontrolled infection, other autoimmune disease, pregnancy or lactation. Deletions cut 2 bases from V and 7 bases from J, with 18 bases between. CDR1 and CDR2 from the germline V gene are MNHEY and SMNVEV (reference sequence). The CDR3 contains 16 residues. This TCR derives from a woman aged 18-29 years with Graves' hyperthyroidism. The chain has TRBV27 and TRBJ2-1, with a possible D match to TRBD2 (5 bases). Sequencing used blood. In DNA form, the CDR3 reads TGTGCCAGCAGTTTACGTCTAGGATTGACGGGGAATGAGCAGTTCTTC. Its protein is CASSLRLGLTGNEQFF.